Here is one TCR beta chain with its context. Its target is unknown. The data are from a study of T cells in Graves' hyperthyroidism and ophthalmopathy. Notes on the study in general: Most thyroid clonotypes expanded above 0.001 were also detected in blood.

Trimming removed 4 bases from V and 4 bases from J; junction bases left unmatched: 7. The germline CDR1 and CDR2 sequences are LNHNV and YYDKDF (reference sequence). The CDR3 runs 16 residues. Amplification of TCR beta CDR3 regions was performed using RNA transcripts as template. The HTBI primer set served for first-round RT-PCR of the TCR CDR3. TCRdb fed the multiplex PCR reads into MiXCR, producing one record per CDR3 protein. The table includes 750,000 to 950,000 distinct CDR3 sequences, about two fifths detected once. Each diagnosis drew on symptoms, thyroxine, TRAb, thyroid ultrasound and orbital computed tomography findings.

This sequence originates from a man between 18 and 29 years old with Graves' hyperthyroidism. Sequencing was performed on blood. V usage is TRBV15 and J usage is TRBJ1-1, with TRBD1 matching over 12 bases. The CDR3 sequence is CATSKGTGGEGTEAFF. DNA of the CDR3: TGTGCCACCAGCAAAGGGACAGGGGGCGAGGGCACTGAAGCTTTCTTT.